Sequencing of this TCR beta chain was carried out in a study of T cells after somatic rescue of genetic block. Some clones are missing from TCRdb's copy, which holds only in-frame ones; the method was immunoSEQ multiplex PCR. The sample holds more than 70,000 clones, around 89% seen once. CDR1 and CDR2 from the germline V gene are KGHSH and LQKENI. V lost 3 bases and J lost 3, with 14 bases in between. CDR3 length equals 15 residues. V gene TRBV18 combines with J gene TRBJ1-2; a weak D match, TRBD1 (5 bases). This receptor was taken from a woman aged 18-29 years. Material: peripheral blood mononuclear cells (PBMCs). The CDR3 DNA reads TGTGCCAGCTCACCCCAACCTTCGACAGACTATGGCTACACCTTC. It encodes CASSPQPSTDYGYTF.